This paragraph covers one T cell receptor beta chain sequence. Germline CDR1 and CDR2: LNHDA and SQIVND (reference sequence). This CDR3 region has 17 residues. V lost 3 bases and J lost 6; bases outside the gene matches: 11. These data belong to a study of T cell responses to AZD1222 COVID-19 vaccine. Produced via immunoSEQ multiplex PCR; TCRdb's table is partial and in-frame only. The table shows 120,000 or so clones, with around 86% occurring only once. The TCR originated in an adult in good health. Sequences were derived from peripheral blood, sampled on day 0 of AZD1222 vaccination. V and J are TRBV19 and TRBJ1-1; TRBD1 matches at 12 bases. The CDR3 nucleotides are TGTGCCAGTAGTATCACCGGGACAGGGGGCGGGAGCGCTGAAGCTTTCTTT. The encoded protein is CASSITGTGGGSAEAFF.